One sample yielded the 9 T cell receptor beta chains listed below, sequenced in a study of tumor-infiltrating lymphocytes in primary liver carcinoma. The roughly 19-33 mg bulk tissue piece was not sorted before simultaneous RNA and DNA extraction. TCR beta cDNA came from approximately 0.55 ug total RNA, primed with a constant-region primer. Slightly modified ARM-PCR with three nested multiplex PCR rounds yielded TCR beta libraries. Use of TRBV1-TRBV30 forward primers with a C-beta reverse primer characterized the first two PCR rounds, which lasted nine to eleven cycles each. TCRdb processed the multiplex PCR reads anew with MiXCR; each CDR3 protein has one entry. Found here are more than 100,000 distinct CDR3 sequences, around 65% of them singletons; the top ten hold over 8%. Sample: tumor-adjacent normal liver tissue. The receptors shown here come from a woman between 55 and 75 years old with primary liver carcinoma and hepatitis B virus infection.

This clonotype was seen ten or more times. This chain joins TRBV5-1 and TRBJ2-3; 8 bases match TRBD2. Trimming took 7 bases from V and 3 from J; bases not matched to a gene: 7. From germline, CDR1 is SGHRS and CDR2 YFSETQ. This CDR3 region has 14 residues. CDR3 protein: CASSRGRTTDTQYF. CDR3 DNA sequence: TGCGCCAGCTCCCGCGGGAGGACGACAGATACGCAGTATTTT. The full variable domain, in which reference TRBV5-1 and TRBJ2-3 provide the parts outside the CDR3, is KAGVTQTPRYLIKTRGQQVTLSCSPISGHRSVSWYQQTPGQGLQFLFEYFSETQRNKGNFPGRFSGRQFSNSRSEMNVSTLELGDSALYLCASSRGRTTDTQYFGPGTRLTVL.

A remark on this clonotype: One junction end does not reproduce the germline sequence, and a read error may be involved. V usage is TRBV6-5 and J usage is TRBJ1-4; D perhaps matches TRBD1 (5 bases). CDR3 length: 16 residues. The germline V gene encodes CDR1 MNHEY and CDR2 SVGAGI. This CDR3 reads CASGYSIRRGREKLLF. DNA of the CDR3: TGTGCCAGCGGTTACTCGATCCGGAGGGGAAGGGAAAAACTGCTTTTT.

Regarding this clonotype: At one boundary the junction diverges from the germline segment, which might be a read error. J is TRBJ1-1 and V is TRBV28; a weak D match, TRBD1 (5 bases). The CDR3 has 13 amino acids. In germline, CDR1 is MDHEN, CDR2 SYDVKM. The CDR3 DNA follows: TGTGCCACCTCGACAGTCATGAACACTGAGGCTTTCTTT. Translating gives CATSTVMNTEAFF.

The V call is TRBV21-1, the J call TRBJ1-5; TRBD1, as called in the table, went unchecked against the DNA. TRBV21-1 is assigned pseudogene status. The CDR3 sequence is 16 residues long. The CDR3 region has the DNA TGTGCCGCCCTACCCAGGGACAGGGATAGCAATCAGTCCCAGCATTTT. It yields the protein CAALPRDRDSNQSQHF.

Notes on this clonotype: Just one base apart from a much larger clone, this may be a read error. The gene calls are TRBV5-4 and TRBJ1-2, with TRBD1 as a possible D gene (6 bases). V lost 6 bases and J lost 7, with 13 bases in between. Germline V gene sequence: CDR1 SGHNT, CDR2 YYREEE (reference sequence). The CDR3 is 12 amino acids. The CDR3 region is CASNFSGAGYTF. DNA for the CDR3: TGTGCCAGCAACTTCTCAGGGGCTGGCTACACCTTC. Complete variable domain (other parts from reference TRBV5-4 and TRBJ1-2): ETGVTQSPTHLIKTRGQQVTLRCSSQSGHNTVSWYQQALGQGPQFIFQYYREEENGRGNFPPRFSGLQFPNYSSELNVNALELDDSALYLCASNFSGAGYTFGSGTRLTVV.

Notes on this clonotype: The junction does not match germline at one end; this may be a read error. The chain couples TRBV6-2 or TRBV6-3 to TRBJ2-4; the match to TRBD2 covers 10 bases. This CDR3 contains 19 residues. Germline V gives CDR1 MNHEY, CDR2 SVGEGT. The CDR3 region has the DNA TGCGCCAGCAGTTACGTACCTAGCGGGAGAATTATGGCCAAAAACATTCAGTGCTTC. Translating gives CASSYVPSGRIMAKNIQCF.

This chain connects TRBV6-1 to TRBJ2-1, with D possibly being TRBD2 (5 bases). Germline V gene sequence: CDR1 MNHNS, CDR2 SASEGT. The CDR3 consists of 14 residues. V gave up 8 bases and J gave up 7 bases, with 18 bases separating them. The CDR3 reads CASPGAEGQNEQFF. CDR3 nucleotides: TGTGCCAGCCCTGGAGCGGAAGGGCAGAATGAGCAGTTCTTC.

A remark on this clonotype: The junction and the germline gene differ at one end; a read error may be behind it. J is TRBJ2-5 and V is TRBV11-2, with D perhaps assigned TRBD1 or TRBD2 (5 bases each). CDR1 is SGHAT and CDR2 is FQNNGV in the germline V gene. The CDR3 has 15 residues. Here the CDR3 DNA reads TGTGCCAGTAGCTTAGTGAGAGGGGTACAAGAGACCCAGTACTTC. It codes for CASSLVRGVQETQYF.

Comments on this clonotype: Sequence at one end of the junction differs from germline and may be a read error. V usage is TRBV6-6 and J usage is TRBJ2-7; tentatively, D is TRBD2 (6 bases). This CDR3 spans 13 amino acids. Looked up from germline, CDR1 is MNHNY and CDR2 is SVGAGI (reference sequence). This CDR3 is CVSIEEGSGEQYF. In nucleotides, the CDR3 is TGCGTCAGCATCGAGGAGGGGTCTGGCGAGCAGTACTTC.